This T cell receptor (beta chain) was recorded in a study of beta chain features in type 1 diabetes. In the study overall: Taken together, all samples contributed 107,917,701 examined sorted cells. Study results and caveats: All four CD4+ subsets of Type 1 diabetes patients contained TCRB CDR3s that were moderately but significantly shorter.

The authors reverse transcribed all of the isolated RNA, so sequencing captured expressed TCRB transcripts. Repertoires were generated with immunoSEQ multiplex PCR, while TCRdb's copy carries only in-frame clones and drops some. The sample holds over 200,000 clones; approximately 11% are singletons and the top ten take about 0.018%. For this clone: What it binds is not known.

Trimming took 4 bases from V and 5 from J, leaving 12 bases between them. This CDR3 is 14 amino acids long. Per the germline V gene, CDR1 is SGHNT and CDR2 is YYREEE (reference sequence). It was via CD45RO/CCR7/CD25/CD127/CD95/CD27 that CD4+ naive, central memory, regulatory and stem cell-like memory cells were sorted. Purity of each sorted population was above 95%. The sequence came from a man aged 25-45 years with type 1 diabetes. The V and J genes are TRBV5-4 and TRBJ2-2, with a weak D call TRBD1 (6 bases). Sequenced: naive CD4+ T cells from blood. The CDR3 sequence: CASSLQGPTGELFF. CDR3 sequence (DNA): TGTGCCAGCAGCCTACAGGGTCCGACCGGGGAGCTGTTTTTT.